This T cell receptor (beta chain) stems from a study of blood T cell repertoires in COVID-19. This clone has only a few counts. Method: immunoSEQ multiplex PCR; TCRdb's copy keeps in-frame clones and lacks some. Among approximately 260,000 clones listed, nearly 90% were seen once. Trimming shortened V by 1 base and J by 5 bases, and 15 bases separated the two germline ends. The CDR3 runs 16 residues. Looked up from germline, CDR1 is MGHRA and CDR2 is YSYEKL. The chain is built from TRBV4-1 and TRBJ1-5; D uncertain. The clonotype originates from a woman aged 55-75 years with COVID-19, enrolled during active disease. The sequencing input was peripheral blood. The CDR3 nucleotides read TGCGCCAGCAGCCAAGGGCCCCACCGGGTCTATCAGCCCCAGCATTTT. Residues: CASSQGPHRVYQPQHF.